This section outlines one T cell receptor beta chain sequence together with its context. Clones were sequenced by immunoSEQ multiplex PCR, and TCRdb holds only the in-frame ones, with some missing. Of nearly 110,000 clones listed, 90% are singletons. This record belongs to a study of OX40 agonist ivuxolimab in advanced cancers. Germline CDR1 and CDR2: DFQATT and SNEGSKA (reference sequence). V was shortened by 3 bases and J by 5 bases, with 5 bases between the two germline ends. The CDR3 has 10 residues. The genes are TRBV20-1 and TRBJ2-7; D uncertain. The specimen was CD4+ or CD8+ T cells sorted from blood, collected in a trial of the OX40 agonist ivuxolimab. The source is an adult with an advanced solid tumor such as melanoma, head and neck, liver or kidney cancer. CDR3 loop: CSASYHEQYF. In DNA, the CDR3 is TGCAGTGCTAGCTACCACGAGCAGTACTTC.